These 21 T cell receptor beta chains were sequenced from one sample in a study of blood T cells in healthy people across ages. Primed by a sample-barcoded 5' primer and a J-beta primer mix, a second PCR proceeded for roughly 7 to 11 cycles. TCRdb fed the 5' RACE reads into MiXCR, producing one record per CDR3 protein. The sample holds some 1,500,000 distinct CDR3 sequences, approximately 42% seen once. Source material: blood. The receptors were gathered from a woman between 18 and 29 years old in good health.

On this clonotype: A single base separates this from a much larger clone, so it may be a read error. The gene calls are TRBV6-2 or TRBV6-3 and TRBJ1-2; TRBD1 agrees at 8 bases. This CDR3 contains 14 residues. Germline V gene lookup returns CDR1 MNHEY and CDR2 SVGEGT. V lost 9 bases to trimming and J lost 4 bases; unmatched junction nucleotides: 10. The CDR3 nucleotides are TGTGCCAGGAGCCCCGGGACAGGACTCTATGGCTACACCTTC. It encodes CARSPGTGLYGYTF.

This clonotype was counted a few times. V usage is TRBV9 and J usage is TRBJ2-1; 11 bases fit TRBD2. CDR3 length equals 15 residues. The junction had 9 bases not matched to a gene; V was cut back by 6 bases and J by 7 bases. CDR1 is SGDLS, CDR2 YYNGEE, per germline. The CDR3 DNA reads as TGTGCCAGCACCGCTCCCGGGACTAGCGGAAATGAGCAGTTCTTC. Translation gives CASTAPGTSGNEQFF. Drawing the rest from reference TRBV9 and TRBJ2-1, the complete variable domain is DSGVTQTPKHLITATGQRVTLRCSPRSGDLSVYWYQQSLDQGLQFLIQYYNGEERAKGNILERFSAQQFPDLHSELNLSSLELGDSALYFCASTAPGTSGNEQFFGPGTRLTVL.

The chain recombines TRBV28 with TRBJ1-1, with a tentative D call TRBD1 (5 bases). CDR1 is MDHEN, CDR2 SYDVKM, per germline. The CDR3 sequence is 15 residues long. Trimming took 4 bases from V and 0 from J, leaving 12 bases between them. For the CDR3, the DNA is TGTGCCAGCAGTTCCTCAGGGTACCTGAACACTGAAGCTTTCTTT. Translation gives CASSSSGYLNTEAFF.

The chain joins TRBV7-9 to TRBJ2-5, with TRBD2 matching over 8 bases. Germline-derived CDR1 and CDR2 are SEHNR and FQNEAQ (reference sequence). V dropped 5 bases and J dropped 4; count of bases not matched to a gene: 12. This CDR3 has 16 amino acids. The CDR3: CASSNRAGAWIETQYF. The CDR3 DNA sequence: TGTGCCAGCAGCAACCGAGCGGGAGCGTGGATAGAGACCCAGTACTTC.

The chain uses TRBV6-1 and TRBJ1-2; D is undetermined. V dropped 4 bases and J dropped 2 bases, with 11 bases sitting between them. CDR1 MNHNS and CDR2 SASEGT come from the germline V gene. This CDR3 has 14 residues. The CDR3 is CASSGGWANYGYTF. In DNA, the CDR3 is TGTGCCAGCAGTGGAGGGTGGGCAAACTATGGCTACACCTTC.

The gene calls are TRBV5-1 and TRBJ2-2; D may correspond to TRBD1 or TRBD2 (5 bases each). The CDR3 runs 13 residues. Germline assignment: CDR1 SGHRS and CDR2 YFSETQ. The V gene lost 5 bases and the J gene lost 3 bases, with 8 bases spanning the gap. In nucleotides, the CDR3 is TGCGCCAGCAGAAGGGGAGACACCGGGGAGCTGTTTTTT. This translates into CASRRGDTGELFF.

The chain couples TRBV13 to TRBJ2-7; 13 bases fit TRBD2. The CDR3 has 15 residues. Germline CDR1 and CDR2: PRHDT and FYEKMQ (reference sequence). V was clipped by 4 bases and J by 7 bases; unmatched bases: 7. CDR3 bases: TGTGCCAGCAGCTCGTGGACTAGCGGGAGTAAAGAGCAGTACTTC. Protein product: CASSSWTSGSKEQYF.

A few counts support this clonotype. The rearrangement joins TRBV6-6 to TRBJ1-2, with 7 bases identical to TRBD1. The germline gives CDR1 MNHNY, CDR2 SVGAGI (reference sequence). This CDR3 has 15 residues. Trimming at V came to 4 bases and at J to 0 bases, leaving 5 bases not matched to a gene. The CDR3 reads CASSSGTVANYGYTF. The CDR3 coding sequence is TGTGCCAGCAGTTCAGGGACAGTCGCTAACTATGGCTACACCTTC.

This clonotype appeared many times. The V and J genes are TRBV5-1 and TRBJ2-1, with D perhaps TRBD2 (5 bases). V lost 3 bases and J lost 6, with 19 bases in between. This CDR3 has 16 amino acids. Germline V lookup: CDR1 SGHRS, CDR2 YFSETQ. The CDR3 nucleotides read TGCGCCAGCAGCTCACTCGGAGGAGAAGCAGCCAATGAGCAGTTCTTC. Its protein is CASSSLGGEAANEQFF.

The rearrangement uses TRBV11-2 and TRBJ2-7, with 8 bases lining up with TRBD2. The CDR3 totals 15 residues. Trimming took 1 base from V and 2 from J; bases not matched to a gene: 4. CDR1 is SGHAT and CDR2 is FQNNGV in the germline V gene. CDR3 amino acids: CASSLGAGVAYEQYF. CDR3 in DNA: TGTGCCAGCAGCTTAGGAGCGGGAGTAGCCTACGAGCAGTACTTC.

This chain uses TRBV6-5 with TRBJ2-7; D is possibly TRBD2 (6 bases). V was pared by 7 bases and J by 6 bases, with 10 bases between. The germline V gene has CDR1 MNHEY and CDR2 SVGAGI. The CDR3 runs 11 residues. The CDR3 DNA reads TGTGCCAGCACTTATAGCGGCGAGCAGTACTTC. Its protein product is CASTYSGEQYF.

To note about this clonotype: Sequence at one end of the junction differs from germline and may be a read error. For the CDR3, the DNA is TGTGCCGGCAGTCGCAGGGCAACCTACAATGAGCAGTTCTTC. Translation gives CAGSRRATYNEQFF. V and J are TRBV12-3 or TRBV12-4 and TRBJ2-1; a weak D match, TRBD1 (5 bases). The CDR3 length is 14 residues.

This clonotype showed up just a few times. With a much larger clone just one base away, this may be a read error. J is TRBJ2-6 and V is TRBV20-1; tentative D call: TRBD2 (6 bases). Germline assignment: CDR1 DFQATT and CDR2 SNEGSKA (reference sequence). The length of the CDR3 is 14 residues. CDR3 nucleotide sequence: TGCGGTGCTACCGGGGGAATTGGGGCCAACGTCCTGACTTTC. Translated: CGATGGIGANVLTF.

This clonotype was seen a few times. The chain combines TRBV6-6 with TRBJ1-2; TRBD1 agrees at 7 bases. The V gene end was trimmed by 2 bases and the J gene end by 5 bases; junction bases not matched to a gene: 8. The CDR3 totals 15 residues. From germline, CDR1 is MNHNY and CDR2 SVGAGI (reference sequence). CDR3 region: CASSYMSGTDYGYTF. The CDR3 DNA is TGTGCCAGCAGTTACATGTCCGGGACAGATTATGGCTACACCTTC.

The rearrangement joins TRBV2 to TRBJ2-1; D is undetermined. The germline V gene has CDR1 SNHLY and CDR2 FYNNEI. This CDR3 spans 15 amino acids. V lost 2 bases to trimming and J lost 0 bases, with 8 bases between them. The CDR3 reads CASSESESSYNEQFF. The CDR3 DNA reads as TGTGCCAGCAGTGAATCTGAAAGCTCCTACAATGAGCAGTTCTTC.

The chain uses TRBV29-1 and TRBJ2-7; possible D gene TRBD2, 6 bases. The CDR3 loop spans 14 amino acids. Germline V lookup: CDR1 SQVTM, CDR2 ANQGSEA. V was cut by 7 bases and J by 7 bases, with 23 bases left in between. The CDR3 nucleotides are TGCAGCGGCGGGGCTAGCAGGTCTGGTAATGAGCAGTACTTC. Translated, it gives CSGGASRSGNEQYF.

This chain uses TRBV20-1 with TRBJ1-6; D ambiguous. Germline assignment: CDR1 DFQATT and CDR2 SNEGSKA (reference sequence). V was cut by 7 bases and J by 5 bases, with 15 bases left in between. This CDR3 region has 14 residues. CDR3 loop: CSVSLGYNNSPLHF. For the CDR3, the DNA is TGCAGTGTCTCCCTAGGTTATAATAATTCACCCCTCCACTTT.

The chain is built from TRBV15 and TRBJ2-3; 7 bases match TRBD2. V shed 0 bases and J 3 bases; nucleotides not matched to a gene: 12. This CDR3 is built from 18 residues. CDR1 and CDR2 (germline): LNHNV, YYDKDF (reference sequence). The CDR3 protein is CATSRDRAAGEGTDTQYF. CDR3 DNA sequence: TGTGCCACCAGCAGAGATCGCGCGGCGGGAGAGGGTACAGATACGCAGTATTTT.

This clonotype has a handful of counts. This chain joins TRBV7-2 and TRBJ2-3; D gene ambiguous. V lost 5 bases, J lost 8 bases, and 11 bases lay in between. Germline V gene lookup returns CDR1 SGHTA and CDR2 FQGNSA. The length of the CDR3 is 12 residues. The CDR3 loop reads CASSRAAGTQYF. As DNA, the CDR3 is TGTGCCAGCAGCCGGGCCGCAGGTACGCAGTATTTT.

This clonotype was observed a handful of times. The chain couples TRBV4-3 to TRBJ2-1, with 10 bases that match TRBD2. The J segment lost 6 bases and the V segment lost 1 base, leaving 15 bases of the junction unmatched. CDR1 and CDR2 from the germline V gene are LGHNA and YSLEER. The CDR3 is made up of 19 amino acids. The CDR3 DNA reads TGCGCCAGCAGCCAAGTCGGGGTAAGGCTAGCGGGAGTGGTCAATGAGCAGTTCTTC. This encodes CASSQVGVRLAGVVNEQFF.

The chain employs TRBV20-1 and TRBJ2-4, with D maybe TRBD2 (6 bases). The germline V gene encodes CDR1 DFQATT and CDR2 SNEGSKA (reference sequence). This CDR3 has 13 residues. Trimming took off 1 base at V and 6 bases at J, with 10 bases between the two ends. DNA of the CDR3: TGCAGTGCTAGAGTGGAGGGGCCAAACATTCAGTACTTC. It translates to CSARVEGPNIQYF.